The next 29 T cell receptor beta chains were all read from a single sample in a study of shared clonotypes between healthy human individuals. Generated by immunoSEQ multiplex PCR, the TCRdb table keeps only in-frame clones and is missing some. The sample has a few million clones, over 85% seen once. The material sequenced was naive CD4+ T cells from PBMCs. Indicated subset: CD45RA+ positively selected. The receptor set was obtained from a young man in good health. Some clones in this sample may be carry-over from other donors' samples.

The chain recombines TRBV19 with TRBJ2-7; D uncertain. There are 14 residues in the CDR3. Between the trimmed V and J ends, which lost 6 bases and 6 bases, there was a span of 18 bases. Germline V gene data show CDR1 as LNHDA and CDR2 as SQIVND (reference sequence). The CDR3 is CASRTLKGRCEQYF. CDR3 DNA: TGTGCCAGTAGGACCCTGAAGGGAAGGTGCGAGCAGTACTTC.

Details on this clone: This same CDR3 is encoded by further DNA sequences in the sample. J is TRBJ2-3 and V is TRBV5-6; no definite D call. Germline CDR1 reads SGHDT; CDR2 reads YYEEEE. V lost 0 bases and J lost 4, with 6 bases in between. The CDR3 extends over 13 amino acids. CDR3: CASSLGLADTQYF. CDR3 DNA sequence: TGTGCCAGCAGCTTGGGACTTGCAGATACGCAGTATTTT.

The chain combines TRBV13 with TRBJ2-5; 8 nucleotides agree with TRBD2. With the DNA end fitting TRBJ2-7 better, the J assignment may be wrong. CDR1 is PRHDT and CDR2 is FYEKMQ in the germline V gene (reference sequence). This CDR3 is 14 amino acids long. The CDR3 sequence: CASRRSGGPYEQYF. In DNA form, the CDR3 reads TGTGCCAGCAGGCGATCGGGAGGGCCCTACGAGCAGTACTTC.

There are a few counts of this clone. The sample holds other DNA sequences that translate to the same CDR3. The rearrangement joins TRBV10-3 to TRBJ2-1; D remains ambiguous. The V and J ends lost 2 bases and 4 bases respectively, with 3 bases between them. The CDR3 contains 12 residues. Germline V gives CDR1 ENHRY, CDR2 SYGVKD. CDR3 in DNA: TGTGCCATCAGTGAGCAGTACAATGAGCAGTTCTTC. It encodes CAISEQYNEQFF.

A remark on this clone: The same CDR3 is also encoded by other DNA sequences in this sample. This rearrangement joins TRBV28 to TRBJ2-5; D is tentatively TRBD1 or TRBD2 (6 bases each). Germline-derived CDR1 and CDR2 are MDHEN and SYDVKM. Trimming left V 2 bases short and J 1 base short, with 11 bases between. The CDR3 sequence is 15 residues long. Here the CDR3 DNA reads TGTGCCAGCAGTTTACGAGGGGGGATCCAAGAGACCCAGTACTTC. It yields the protein CASSLRGGIQETQYF.

This chain connects TRBV14 to TRBJ1-2; no clear D. Germline CDR1 SGHDN, CDR2 FVKESK. There are 15 residues in the CDR3. Trimming pared 4 bases from V and 2 bases from J, leaving 14 bases between. The CDR3 is CASSPLTLGNYGYTF. Written as DNA, the CDR3 is TGTGCCAGCAGCCCTTTAACACTCGGGAACTATGGCTACACCTTC.

The chain employs TRBV9 and TRBJ2-3; unclear D gene. Germline CDR1 SGDLS, CDR2 YYNGEE. Trimming left V 0 bases short and J 5 bases short, with 7 bases between. The CDR3 sequence is 13 residues long. The CDR3 sequence: CASSVATGDTQYF. The CDR3 DNA reads as TGTGCCAGCAGCGTAGCTACGGGAGATACGCAGTATTTT.

This clone has only one observation. V usage is TRBV5-4 and J usage is TRBJ2-3, with a tentative D call TRBD2 (6 bases). Germline CDR1 is SGHNT and CDR2 is YYREEE (reference sequence). V shed 2 bases and J shed 1 base, with 14 bases lying between them. The CDR3 length is 16 residues. CDR3: CASSLIRDSGTDTQYF. DNA of the CDR3: TGTGCCAGCAGCTTAATCCGGGACTCGGGCACAGATACGCAGTATTTT.

The rearrangement uses TRBV5-1 and TRBJ2-7, with TRBD1 matching over 7 bases. Unmatched junction bases numbered 8, after V lost 6 bases and J lost 2 bases. The CDR3 loop spans 14 amino acids. The germline gives CDR1 SGHRS, CDR2 YFSETQ. CDR3 sequence (DNA): TGCGCCAGCACCCCATCGACAGGGACCTACGAGCAGTACTTC. Residues: CASTPSTGTYEQYF.

This clone showed up just once. The rearrangement links TRBV5-1 to TRBJ2-2; 9 bases fit TRBD1. The CDR3 has 15 residues. Trimming at V came to 3 bases and at J to 7 bases, leaving 7 bases not matched to a gene. Germline V CDR1 and CDR2: SGHRS, YFSETQ. The CDR3 loop reads CASSSAGTGSGELFF. As DNA, the CDR3 is TGCGCCAGCAGCTCCGCCGGGACAGGGAGCGGGGAGCTGTTTTTT.

This rearrangement joins TRBV28 to TRBJ1-3; 7 bases agree with TRBD1. The germline gives CDR1 MDHEN, CDR2 SYDVKM. V trimming: 1 base; J trimming: 4 bases; junction bases outside the gene matches: 7. The CDR3 runs to 16 residues. The CDR3 loop reads CASSLLGGFSGNTIYF. CDR3 nucleotide sequence: TGTGCCAGCAGTTTATTAGGGGGCTTTTCGGGAAACACCATATATTTT. Full variable domain (missing parts from reference TRBV28 and TRBJ1-3): DVKVTQSSRYLVKRTGEKVFLECVQDMDHENMFWYRQDPGLGLRLIYFSYDVKMKEKGDIPEGYSVSREKKERFSLILESASTNQTSMYLCASSLLGGFSGNTIYFGEGSWLTVV.

The rearrangement links TRBV10-3 to TRBJ2-3, with TRBD2 as a possible D gene (5 bases). CDR1 and CDR2 from the germline V gene are ENHRY and SYGVKD. The CDR3 consists of 15 residues. V was trimmed by 4 bases and J by 0 bases, leaving 11 bases between them. CDR3 sequence: CAISAGLLSTDTQYF. As DNA, the CDR3 is TGTGCCATCAGTGCAGGACTTCTTAGCACAGATACGCAGTATTTT.

The V call is TRBV6-6, the J call TRBJ2-7; 8 positions match TRBD1. The V and J ends lost 6 bases and 0 bases, in that order; junction bases with no gene match: 7. The germline gives CDR1 MNHNY, CDR2 SVGAGI (reference sequence). CDR3 length: 15 residues. The CDR3 DNA reads TGTGCCAGCAGGGACCGACAGGGGAGCTCCTACGAGCAGTACTTC. This sequence encodes CASRDRQGSSYEQYF.

This clone occurred once. This rearrangement joins TRBV5-1 to TRBJ2-1, with D unclear. Trimming stripped 0 bases from V and 8 bases from J, with 12 bases between. The CDR3 is 14 residues long. The germline gives CDR1 SGHRS, CDR2 YFSETQ. CDR3 coding DNA: TGCGCCAGCAGCTTGGTGCTCGTAGGCGATGAGCAGTTCTTC. Its protein is CASSLVLVGDEQFF.

The J gene is TRBJ2-5, the V gene TRBV5-6; D unresolved. V was cut by 0 bases and J by 1 base, with 7 bases left in between. CDR3 length equals 14 residues. Germline V gives CDR1 SGHDT, CDR2 YYEEEE. The CDR3 loop is CASSLGASQETQYF. CDR3 bases: TGTGCCAGCAGCTTGGGAGCCAGCCAAGAGACCCAGTACTTC. The whole variable domain, filled in from reference TRBV5-6 and TRBJ2-5, reads DAGVTQSPTHLIKTRGQQVTLRCSPKSGHDTVSWYQQALGQGPQFIFQYYEEEERQRGNFPDRFSGHQFPNYSSELNVNALLLGDSALYLCASSLGASQETQYFGPGTRLLVL.

The chain carries TRBV28 and TRBJ1-5, with 7 bases fitting TRBD1. The length of the CDR3 is 15 residues. From germline, CDR1 is MDHEN and CDR2 SYDVKM. V dropped 2 bases and J dropped 7; count of bases not matched to a gene: 8. The CDR3 region has the DNA TGTGCCAGCAGTTTAGGGGACAGATTTGGCCAGCCCCAGCATTTT. This sequence encodes CASSLGDRFGQPQHF. The variable domain in full, completed from reference TRBV28 and TRBJ1-5, reads DVKVTQSSRYLVKRTGEKVFLECVQDMDHENMFWYRQDPGLGLRLIYFSYDVKMKEKGDIPEGYSVSREKKERFSLILESASTNQTSMYLCASSLGDRFGQPQHFGDGTRLSIL.

This clone was seen only a few times. The gene calls are TRBV28 and TRBJ1-1, with D hard to call. Looked up from germline, CDR1 is MDHEN and CDR2 is SYDVKM. V dropped 4 bases and J dropped 4 bases, with 10 bases sitting between them. This CDR3 is built from 13 residues. CDR3 nucleotides: TGTGCCAGCAGTTATTCGATGGTCACTGAAGCTTTCTTT. It translates to CASSYSMVTEAFF.

The chain uses TRBV7-9 and TRBJ2-1; D is possibly TRBD2 (5 bases). The CDR3 contains 12 residues. V shed 4 bases and J shed 10 bases, with 11 bases lying between them. The germline V gene has CDR1 SEHNR and CDR2 FQNEAQ (reference sequence). CDR3 residues: CASSSPLAEQFF. CDR3 in DNA: TGTGCCAGCAGCTCTCCCTTAGCGGAGCAGTTCTTC.

The rearrangement uses TRBV15 and TRBJ2-7; TRBD1 matches at 7 bases. Trimming removed 2 bases from V and 1 base from J; junction bases left unmatched: 8. The CDR3 spans 16 residues. Germline CDR1 and CDR2: LNHNV and YYDKDF (reference sequence). This chain's CDR3 is CATSRLRDSRSYEQYF. Here the CDR3 DNA reads TGTGCCACCAGCAGACTCCGGGACAGCCGTTCCTACGAGCAGTACTTC.

The genes are TRBV29-1 and TRBJ2-1; either TRBD1 or TRBD2 may fit D (6 bases each). The ends were cut back, 4 bases at V and 12 bases at J, with 13 bases in the middle. Germline assignment: CDR1 SQVTM and CDR2 ANQGSEA. CDR3 length: 11 residues. The CDR3 sequence is CSVGEDRGQFF. For the CDR3, the DNA is TGCAGCGTTGGGGAGGACAGAGGGCAGTTCTTC.

V is TRBV7-2 and J is TRBJ2-3; D uncertain. Germline CDR1 is SGHTA and CDR2 is FQGNSA. V shed 5 bases and J shed 8 bases, with 17 bases lying between them. The CDR3 spans 14 residues. Here the CDR3 DNA reads TGTGCCAGCAGCCCAGCTGGAGCTCCCCGTACGCAGTATTTT. Protein sequence: CASSPAGAPRTQYF.

This chain uses TRBV27 with TRBJ1-3; no definite D call. CDR1 MNHEY and CDR2 SMNVEV come from the germline V gene (reference sequence). The ends were cut back, 5 bases at V and 4 bases at J, with 15 bases in the middle. The CDR3 runs to 15 residues. The CDR3 protein is CASSLKAYVGNTIYF. In nucleotides, the CDR3 is TGTGCCAGCAGTCTAAAGGCTTATGTAGGAAACACCATATATTTT.

This chain connects TRBV6-5 to TRBJ2-2; D gene ambiguous. Trimming took off 6 bases at V and 6 bases at J, with 17 bases between the two ends. Germline CDR1 MNHEY, CDR2 SVGAGI. The CDR3 length is 15 residues. This CDR3 reads CASRGLNPFAGELFF. The CDR3 DNA reads TGTGCCAGCAGGGGTTTGAACCCCTTCGCCGGGGAGCTGTTTTTT.

This sequence joins TRBV6-1 and TRBJ1-1; D might be TRBD1 (6 bases). The germline CDR1 and CDR2 sequences are MNHNS and SASEGT. The CDR3 covers 14 residues. V was pared by 1 base and J by 13 bases, with 19 bases between. The CDR3 DNA reads TGTGCCAGCAGTGAAGGGGGGGCCACTATTCGGGTTTTCTTT. It specifies CASSEGGATIRVFF.

V is TRBV6-6 and J is TRBJ1-5; TRBD1 is a possible D gene (5 bases). The CDR3 spans 16 residues. Trimming cost V 0 bases and J 3 bases, with 12 bases left between them. CDR1 and CDR2 from the germline V gene are MNHNY and SVGAGI (reference sequence). The CDR3 nucleotides read TGTGCCAGCAGTTACTCCGGGACCGCCACCAATCAGCCCCAGCATTTT. It specifies CASSYSGTATNQPQHF.

CDR3 in amino acids: CASSLGFHGYGYTF. CDR3 DNA: TGTGCCAGCAGTTTGGGGTTCCACGGCTATGGCTACACCTTC. V is TRBV28 and J is TRBJ1-2; the D is unclear. The germline V gene encodes CDR1 MDHEN and CDR2 SYDVKM. The V and J ends lost 3 bases and 4 bases respectively, with 12 bases between them. The CDR3 has 14 residues.

The CDR3 nucleotides are TGTGCCAGCGTTCCGGTAGGGGTTGGCGAGCAGTACTTC. Amino acid sequence: CASVPVGVGEQYF. V gene TRBV7-2 combines with J gene TRBJ2-7; D is possibly TRBD1 (5 bases). The V end was cut by 8 bases, the J end by 6 bases, with 17 bases between. The CDR3 spans 13 residues. The germline V gene encodes CDR1 SGHTA and CDR2 FQGNSA.

This CDR3 reads CASRYSQREQYF. CDR3 sequence (DNA): TGTGCCAGCCGATATTCCCAGCGCGAGCAGTACTTC. V and J are TRBV6-1 and TRBJ2-7; no clear D. Germline V gene data show CDR1 as MNHNS and CDR2 as SASEGT. There are 12 residues in the CDR3. Trimming removed 8 bases from V and 6 bases from J, with 14 bases in between.

In regard to this clone: A junction end diverges from the germline sequence, so it may reflect a read error. Other DNA variants within this sample encode the same CDR3. The chain combines TRBV5-6 with TRBJ2-2; D may match TRBD1 or TRBD2 (6 bases each). The CDR3 is 12 residues long. Per the germline V gene, CDR1 is SGHDT and CDR2 is YYEEEE. Here the CDR3 DNA reads TGTGCCAGCAGCTGGGGGGCCGGTGAGCTGTTTTTT. Translation gives CASSWGAGELFF.